This T cell receptor (beta chain) was sequenced during a study of blood T cell repertoires in COVID-19. Study as a whole: Nucleic acid was either cDNA or gDNA, and it came from T cells, B-cell-depleted T cells, or PBMCs.

The study assigned cohorts using participant-reported clinical history. In the original processing: Estimates of nucleated cell counts were drawn from the amplification of reference gene primers. The repertoire was sequenced with immunoSEQ multiplex PCR; TCRdb's copy has only in-frame clones and lacks some. V, J and clone size reflect that table, while D and trimming were determined from the DNA. Among 130,000 to 150,000 clones listed, 70% to 90% were seen once. The specimen sequenced was PBMCs or T cells enriched from blood (not recorded which). The clonotype was recovered from a woman in her 30s with acute COVID-19.

This chain's CDR3 is CASSGPGLANYGYTF. The DNA of the CDR3 is TGTGCCAGCAGTGGACCGGGACTTGCTAACTATGGCTACACCTTC. The J gene is TRBJ1-2, the V gene TRBV28, with D perhaps matching TRBD1 (5 bases). Trimming cost V 5 bases and J 0 bases, with 13 bases left between them. The CDR3 runs to 15 residues. Germline V gene lookup returns CDR1 MDHEN and CDR2 SYDVKM.